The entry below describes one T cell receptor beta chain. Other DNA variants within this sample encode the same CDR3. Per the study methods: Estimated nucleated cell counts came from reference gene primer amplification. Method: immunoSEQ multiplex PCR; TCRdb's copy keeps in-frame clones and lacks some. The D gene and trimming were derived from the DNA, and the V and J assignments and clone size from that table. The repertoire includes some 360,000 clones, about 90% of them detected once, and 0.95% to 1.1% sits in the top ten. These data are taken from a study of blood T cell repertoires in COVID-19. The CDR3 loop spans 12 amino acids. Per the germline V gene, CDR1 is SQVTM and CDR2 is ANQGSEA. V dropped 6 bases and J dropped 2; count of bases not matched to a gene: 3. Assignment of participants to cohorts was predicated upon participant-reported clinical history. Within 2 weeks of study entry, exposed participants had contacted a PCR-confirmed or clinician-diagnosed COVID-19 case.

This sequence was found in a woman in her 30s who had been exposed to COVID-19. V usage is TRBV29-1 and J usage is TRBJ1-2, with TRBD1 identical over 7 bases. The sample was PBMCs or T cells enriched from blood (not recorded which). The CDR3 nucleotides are TGCAGCGTCCCACAGGGGAACTATGGCTACACCTTC. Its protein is CSVPQGNYGYTF.